This T cell receptor beta chain is from a study of blood T cell repertoires in COVID-19. Losses at the gene ends were 6 bases for V and 1 base for J; bases not matched to a gene: 17. This CDR3 region has 19 residues. Looked up from germline, CDR1 is LNHDA and CDR2 is SQIVND (reference sequence). This clone showed up just once. As processed by the authors: Quantification of nucleated cells was approximated via reference gene primer amplification. Some clones are missing from TCRdb's copy, which holds only in-frame ones; the method was immunoSEQ multiplex PCR. V, J and clone size are those of that table, while D and trimming were read from the DNA. The repertoire holds a few hundred thousand clones, with 70% to 90% as singletons.

The source material was PBMCs or T cells enriched from blood (not recorded which). The chain couples TRBV19 to TRBJ1-5, with 8 positions matching TRBD1. The clonotype was recovered from a woman younger than 30 who had recovered from COVID-19. CDR3 amino acids: CASSRTGIGGPTSNQPQHF. DNA of the CDR3: TGTGCCAGTAGCCGGACAGGGATAGGGGGCCCTACGAGCAATCAGCCCCAGCATTTT.